This T cell receptor (beta chain) came from a study of T cells in Graves' hyperthyroidism and ophthalmopathy. It was RNA transcripts that yielded the amplified TCR beta CDR3 regions. The TCR CDR3 was amplified in a first-round RT-PCR using the HTBI primer set. Using its own MiXCR run on the multiplex PCR reads, TCRdb lists one record per CDR3 protein. This table holds more than 300,000 distinct CDR3 sequences, over 10% found once. The CDR3 is 13 residues long. The V end lost 8 bases, the J end lost 3 bases, and 11 bases lay between the germline ends. Germline loops: CDR1 MNHEY, CDR2 SMNVEV (reference sequence).

The chain uses TRBV27 and TRBJ1-5; perhaps TRBD1 as D (6 bases). Material: blood. This receptor was identified in a woman in her late teens or twenties with Graves' hyperthyroidism. The CDR3 DNA follows: TGTGCCAGCGGGGACACGTTCAATCAGCCCCAGCATTTT. Translating gives CASGDTFNQPQHF.